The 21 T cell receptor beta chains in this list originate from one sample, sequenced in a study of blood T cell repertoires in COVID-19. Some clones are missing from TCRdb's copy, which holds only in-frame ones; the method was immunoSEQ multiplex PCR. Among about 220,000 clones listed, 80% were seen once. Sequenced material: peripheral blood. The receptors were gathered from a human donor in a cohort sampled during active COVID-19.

The CDR3 sequence is CASSFGTGELFF. The DNA of the CDR3 is TGTGCCAGCAGTTTCGGCACCGGGGAGCTGTTTTTT. V is TRBV12-3 or TRBV12-4 and J is TRBJ2-2, with D hard to call. V was trimmed by 3 bases and J by 4 bases, leaving 3 bases between them. The CDR3 runs 12 residues.

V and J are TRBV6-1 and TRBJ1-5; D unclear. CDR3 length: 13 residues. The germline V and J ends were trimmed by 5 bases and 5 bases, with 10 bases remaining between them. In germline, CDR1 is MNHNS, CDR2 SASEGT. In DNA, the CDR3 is TGTGCCAGCAGTCCCTTCCCTGATCAGCCCCAGCATTTT. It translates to CASSPFPDQPQHF.

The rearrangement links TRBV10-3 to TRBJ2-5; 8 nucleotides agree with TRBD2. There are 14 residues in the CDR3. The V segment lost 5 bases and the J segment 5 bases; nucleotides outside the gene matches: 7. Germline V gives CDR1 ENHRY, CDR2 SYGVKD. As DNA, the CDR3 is TGTGCCATCAGTTCCGCGGGAGGCCCCGAGACCCAGTACTTC. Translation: CAISSAGGPETQYF.

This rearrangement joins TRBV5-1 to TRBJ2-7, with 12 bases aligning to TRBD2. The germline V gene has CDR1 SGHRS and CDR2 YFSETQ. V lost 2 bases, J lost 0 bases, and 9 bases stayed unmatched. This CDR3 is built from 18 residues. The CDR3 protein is CASSLGTSGRSHSYEQYF. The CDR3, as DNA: TGCGCCAGCAGCTTAGGAACTAGCGGGAGGTCCCACTCCTACGAGCAGTACTTC.

CDR3: CASSMTKGQLYGYTF. CDR3 coding DNA: TGTGCCAGCAGCATGACGAAGGGACAGCTCTATGGCTACACCTTC. The rearrangement joins TRBV7-2 to TRBJ1-2, with 7 bases matching TRBD1. V shed 5 bases and J 4 bases; nucleotides not matched to a gene: 10. Germline V gene lookup returns CDR1 SGHTA and CDR2 FQGNSA. CDR3 length: 15 residues.

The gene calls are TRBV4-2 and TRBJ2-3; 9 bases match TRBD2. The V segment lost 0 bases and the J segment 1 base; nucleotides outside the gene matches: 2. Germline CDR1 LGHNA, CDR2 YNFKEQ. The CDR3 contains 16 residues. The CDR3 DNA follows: TGTGCCAGCAGCCAAGAGGGCGGGAGGGGCACAGATACGCAGTATTTT. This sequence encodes CASSQEGGRGTDTQYF.

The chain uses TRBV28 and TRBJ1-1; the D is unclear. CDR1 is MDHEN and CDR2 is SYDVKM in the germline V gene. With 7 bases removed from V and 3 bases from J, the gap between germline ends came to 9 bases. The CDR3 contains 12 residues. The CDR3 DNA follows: TGTGCCAGCAAGAGCGGGGACACTGAAGCTTTCTTT. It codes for CASKSGDTEAFF.

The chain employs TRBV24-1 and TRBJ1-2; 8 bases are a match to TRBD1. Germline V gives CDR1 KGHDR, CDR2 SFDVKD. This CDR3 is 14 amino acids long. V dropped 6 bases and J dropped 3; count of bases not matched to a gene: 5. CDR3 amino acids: CATSRTGGDYGYTF. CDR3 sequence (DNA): TGTGCCACCAGTCGTACAGGGGGAGACTATGGCTACACCTTC.

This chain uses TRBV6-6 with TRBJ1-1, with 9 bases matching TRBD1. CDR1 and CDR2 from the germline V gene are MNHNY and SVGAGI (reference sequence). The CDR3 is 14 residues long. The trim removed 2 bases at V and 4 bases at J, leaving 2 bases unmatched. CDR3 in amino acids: CASSYRTGVTEAFF. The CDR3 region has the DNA TGTGCCAGCAGTTACAGGACAGGGGTCACTGAAGCTTTCTTT.

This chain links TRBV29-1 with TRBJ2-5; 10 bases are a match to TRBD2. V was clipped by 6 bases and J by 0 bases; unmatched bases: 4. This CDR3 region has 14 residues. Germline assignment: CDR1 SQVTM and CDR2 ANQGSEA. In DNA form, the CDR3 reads TGCAGCGTGAGACTAGCGGGCTACCAAGAGACCCAGTACTTC. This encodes CSVRLAGYQETQYF.

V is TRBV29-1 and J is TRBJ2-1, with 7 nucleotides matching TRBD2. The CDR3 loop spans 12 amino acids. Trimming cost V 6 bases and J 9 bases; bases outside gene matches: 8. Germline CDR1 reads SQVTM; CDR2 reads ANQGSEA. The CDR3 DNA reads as TGCAGCGTCAGGGAGGGGATGGGTGAGCAGTTCTTC. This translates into CSVREGMGEQFF.

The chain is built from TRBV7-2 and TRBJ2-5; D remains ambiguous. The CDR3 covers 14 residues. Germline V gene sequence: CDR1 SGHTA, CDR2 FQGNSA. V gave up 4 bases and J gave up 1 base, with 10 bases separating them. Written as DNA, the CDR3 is TGTGCCAGCAGCTCGCTAGTGCGCCAAGAGACCCAGTACTTC. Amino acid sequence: CASSSLVRQETQYF.

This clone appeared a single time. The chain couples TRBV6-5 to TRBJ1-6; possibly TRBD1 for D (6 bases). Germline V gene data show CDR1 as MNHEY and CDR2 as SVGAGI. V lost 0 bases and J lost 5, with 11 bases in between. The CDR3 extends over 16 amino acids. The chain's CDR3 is CASSYSSGVHNSPLHF. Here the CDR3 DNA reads TGTGCCAGCAGTTACTCGTCAGGGGTCCATAATTCACCCCTCCACTTT.

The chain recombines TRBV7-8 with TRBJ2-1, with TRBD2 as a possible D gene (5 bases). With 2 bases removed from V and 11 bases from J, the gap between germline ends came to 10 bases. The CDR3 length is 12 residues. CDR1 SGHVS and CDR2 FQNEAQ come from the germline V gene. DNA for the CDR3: TGTGCCAGCAGCTTATCTGGGAGTAAGCAGTTCTTC. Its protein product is CASSLSGSKQFF.

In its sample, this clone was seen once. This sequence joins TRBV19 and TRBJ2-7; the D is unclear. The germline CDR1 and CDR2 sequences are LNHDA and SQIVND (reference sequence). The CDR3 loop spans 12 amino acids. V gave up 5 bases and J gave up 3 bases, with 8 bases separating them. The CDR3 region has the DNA TGTGCCAGTAGTGGAAGACTCTACGAGCAGTACTTC. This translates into CASSGRLYEQYF.

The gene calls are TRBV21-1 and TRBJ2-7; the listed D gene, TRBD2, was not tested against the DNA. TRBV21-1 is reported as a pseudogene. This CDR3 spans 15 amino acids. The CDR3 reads CASSACGTTDYEQYF. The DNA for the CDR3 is TGTGCCAGCAGCGCTTGCGGGACTACCGACTACGAGCAGTACTTC.

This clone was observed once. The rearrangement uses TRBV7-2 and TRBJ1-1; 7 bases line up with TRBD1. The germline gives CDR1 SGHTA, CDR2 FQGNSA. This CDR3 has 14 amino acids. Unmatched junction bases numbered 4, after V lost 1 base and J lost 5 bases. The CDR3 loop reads CASSLDRGGTEAFF. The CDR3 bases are TGTGCCAGCAGCTTAGACAGGGGCGGGACTGAAGCTTTCTTT.

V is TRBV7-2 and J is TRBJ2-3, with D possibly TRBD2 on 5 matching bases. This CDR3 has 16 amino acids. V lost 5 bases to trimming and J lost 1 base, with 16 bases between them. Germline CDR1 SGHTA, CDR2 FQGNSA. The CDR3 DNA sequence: TGTGCCAGCAGCCTCGGGGAGTGGCGGCGCACAGATACGCAGTATTTT. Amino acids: CASSLGEWRRTDTQYF.

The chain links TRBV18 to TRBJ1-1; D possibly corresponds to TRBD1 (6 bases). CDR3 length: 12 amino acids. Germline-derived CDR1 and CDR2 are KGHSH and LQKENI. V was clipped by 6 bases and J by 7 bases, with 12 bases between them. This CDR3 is CASSQRGSEAFF. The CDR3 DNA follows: TGTGCCAGCTCCCAAAGGGGGAGTGAAGCTTTCTTT. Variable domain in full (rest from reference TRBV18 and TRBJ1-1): NAGVMQNPRHLVRRRGQEARLRCSPMKGHSHVYWYRQLPEEGLKFMVYLQKENIIDESGMPKERFSAEFPKEGPSILRIQQVVRGDSAAYFCASSQRGSEAFFGQGTRLTVV.

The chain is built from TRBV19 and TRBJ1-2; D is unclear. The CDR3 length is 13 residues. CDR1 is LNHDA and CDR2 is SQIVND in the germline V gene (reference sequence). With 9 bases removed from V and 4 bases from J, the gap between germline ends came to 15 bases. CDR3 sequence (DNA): TGTGCCAGCTCAAGAAGGAGCGGCTATGGCTACACCTTC. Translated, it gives CASSRRSGYGYTF.

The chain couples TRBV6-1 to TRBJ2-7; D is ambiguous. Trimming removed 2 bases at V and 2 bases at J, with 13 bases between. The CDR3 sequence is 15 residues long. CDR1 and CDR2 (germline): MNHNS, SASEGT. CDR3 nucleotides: TGTGCCAGCAGTGAATTGCCCGGGTTACCCTACGAGCAGTACTTC. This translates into CASSELPGLPYEQYF.